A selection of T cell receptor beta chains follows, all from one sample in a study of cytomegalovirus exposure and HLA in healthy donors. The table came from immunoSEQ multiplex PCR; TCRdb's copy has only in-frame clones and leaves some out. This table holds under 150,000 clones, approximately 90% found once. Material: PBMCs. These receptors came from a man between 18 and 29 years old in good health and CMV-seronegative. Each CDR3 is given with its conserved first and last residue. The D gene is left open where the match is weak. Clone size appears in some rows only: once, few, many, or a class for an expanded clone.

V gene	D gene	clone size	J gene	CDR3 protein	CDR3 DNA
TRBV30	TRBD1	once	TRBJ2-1	CAWSVGQGPYNEQFF	TGTGCCTGGAGTGTCGGACAGGGGCCCTACAATGAGCAGTTCTTC
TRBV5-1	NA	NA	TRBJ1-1	CASSSGQSEAFF	TGCGCCAGCAGCTCCGGACAATCTGAAGCTTTCTTT
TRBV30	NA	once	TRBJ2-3	CAWHGAGGYTQYF	TGTGCCTGGCATGGTGCCGGGGGATATACGCAGTATTTT
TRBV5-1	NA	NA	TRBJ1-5	CASSLDTGYNQPQHF	TGCGCCAGCAGCTTGGATACAGGCTATAATCAGCCCCAGCATTTT
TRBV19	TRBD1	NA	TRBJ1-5	CASSPGGGTGDQPQHF	TGTGCCAGTAGTCCCGGGGGGGGGACAGGGGATCAGCCCCAGCATTTT
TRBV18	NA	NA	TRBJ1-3	CASSPPNRLYGNTIYF	TGTGCCAGCTCACCACCGAACAGGTTGTACGGAAACACCATATATTTT
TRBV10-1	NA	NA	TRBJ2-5	CASSESRDPQETQYF	TGCGCCAGCAGTGAGTCGCGGGACCCTCAAGAGACCCAGTACTTC
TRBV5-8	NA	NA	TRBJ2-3	CASSLRVGGSDTQYF	TGTGCCAGCAGCTTGAGGGTCGGGGGATCAGATACGCAGTATTTT
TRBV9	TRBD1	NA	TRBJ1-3	CASSVDQGVLSGNTIYF	TGTGCCAGCAGCGTAGACCAGGGGGTACTCTCTGGAAACACCATATATTTT
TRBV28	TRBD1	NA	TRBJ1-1	CASSWGQGEAFF	TGTGCCAGCAGTTGGGGACAGGGTGAAGCTTTCTTT
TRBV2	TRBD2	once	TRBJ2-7	CASSEALVAGATYEQYF	TGTGCCAGCAGTGAAGCGCTTGTAGCGGGGGCCACCTACGAGCAGTACTTC
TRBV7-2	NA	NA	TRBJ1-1	CASSSQLNTEAFF	TGTGCCAGCAGCTCCCAGTTGAACACTGAAGCTTTCTTT
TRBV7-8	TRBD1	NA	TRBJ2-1	CASSLLDRGNEQFF	TGTGCCAGCAGCTTACTGGACAGGGGCAATGAGCAGTTCTTC
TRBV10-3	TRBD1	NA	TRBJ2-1	CAISDPQGAPYNEQFF	TGTGCCATCAGTGACCCGCAGGGGGCTCCCTACAATGAGCAGTTCTTC
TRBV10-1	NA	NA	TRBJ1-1	CASSELRRGGTEAFF	TGCGCCAGCAGTGAGCTTCGGCGGGGCGGCACTGAAGCTTTCTTT
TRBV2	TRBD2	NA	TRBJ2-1	CASSEFTGSGGATVFF	TGTGCCAGCAGTGAATTTACGGGCAGCGGGGGGGCGACGGTGTTCTTC
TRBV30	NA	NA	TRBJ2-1	CAWSVRGNHEQFF	TGTGCCTGGAGTGTGAGAGGGAACCATGAGCAGTTCTTC
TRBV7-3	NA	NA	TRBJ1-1	CASSIGGAGTEAFF	TGTGCCAGCAGCATAGGTGGGGCCGGCACTGAAGCTTTCTTT
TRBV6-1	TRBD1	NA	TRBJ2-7	CASSPIKGASYEQYF	TGTGCCAGCAGCCCCATAAAGGGGGCCTCCTACGAGCAGTACTTC
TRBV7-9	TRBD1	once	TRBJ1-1	CASSPRQGVSTEAFF	TGTGCCAGCAGCCCCCGGCAGGGGGTGAGCACTGAAGCTTTCTTT
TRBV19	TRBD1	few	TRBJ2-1	CASSFPGQGRRDSSYNEQFF	TGTGCCAGTAGTTTCCCTGGACAGGGACGAAGGGATAGCTCCTACAATGAGCAGTTCTTC
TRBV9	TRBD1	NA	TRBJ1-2	CASSVSTELTGSGYGYTF	TGTGCCAGCAGCGTATCCACCGAATTGACAGGGTCAGGGTATGGCTACACCTTC